This TCR beta chain was identified in a study of T cell responses to AZD1222 COVID-19 vaccine. Across the whole study: Pooled samples include second doses given at about 4 or 12 weeks.

Study observations and caveats: Clonal diversity may have been underestimated in mostly white British donors. The study sampled repertoires only after the peak T cell response. At baseline, just six or seven AZD1222 recipients tested seropositive.

Here immunoSEQ multiplex PCR was the method, and the copy in TCRdb shows in-frame clones only, minus some. Here the sample spans under 200,000 clones, roughly 91% being singletons. The V and J ends lost 7 bases and 2 bases respectively, with 13 bases between them. Germline V gene lookup returns CDR1 SGDLS and CDR2 YYNGEE. The CDR3 spans 14 residues. Notes on this clone: Its antigen is still unknown.

The V gene is TRBV9, the J gene TRBJ1-3; TRBD1 might be the D (5 bases). The TCR originated in an adult in good health. The sample consisted of peripheral blood, taken on day 0 of AZD1222 vaccination. The CDR3 DNA reads as TGTGCCAGCTCTGGCGGGGGGGCTGGAAACACCATATATTTT. This sequence encodes CASSGGGAGNTIYF.